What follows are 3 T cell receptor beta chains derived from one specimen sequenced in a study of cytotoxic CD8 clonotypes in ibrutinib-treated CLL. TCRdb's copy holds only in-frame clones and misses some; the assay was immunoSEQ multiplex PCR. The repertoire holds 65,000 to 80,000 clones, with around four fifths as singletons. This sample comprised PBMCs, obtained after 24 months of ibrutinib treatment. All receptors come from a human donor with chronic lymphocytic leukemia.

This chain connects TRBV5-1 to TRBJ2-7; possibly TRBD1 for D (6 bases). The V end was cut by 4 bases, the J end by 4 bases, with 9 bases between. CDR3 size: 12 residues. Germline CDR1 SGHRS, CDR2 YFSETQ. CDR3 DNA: TGCGCCAGCAGCAAACAGGGTTACGAGCAGTACTTC. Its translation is CASSKQGYEQYF.

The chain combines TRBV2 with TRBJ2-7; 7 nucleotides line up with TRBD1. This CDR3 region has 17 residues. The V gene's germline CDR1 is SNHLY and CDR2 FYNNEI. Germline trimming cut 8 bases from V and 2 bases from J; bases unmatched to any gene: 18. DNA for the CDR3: TGTGCCAGCCGGTTACGGCTCTCCGGGACAGATCCCTACGAGCAGTACTTC. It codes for CASRLRLSGTDPYEQYF.

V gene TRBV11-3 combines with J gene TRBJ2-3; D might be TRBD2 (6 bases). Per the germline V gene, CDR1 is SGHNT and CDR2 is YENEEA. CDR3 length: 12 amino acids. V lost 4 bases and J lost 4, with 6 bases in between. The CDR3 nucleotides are TGTGCCAGCAGCTCTAGCGCAGATACGCAGTATTTT. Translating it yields CASSSSADTQYF.